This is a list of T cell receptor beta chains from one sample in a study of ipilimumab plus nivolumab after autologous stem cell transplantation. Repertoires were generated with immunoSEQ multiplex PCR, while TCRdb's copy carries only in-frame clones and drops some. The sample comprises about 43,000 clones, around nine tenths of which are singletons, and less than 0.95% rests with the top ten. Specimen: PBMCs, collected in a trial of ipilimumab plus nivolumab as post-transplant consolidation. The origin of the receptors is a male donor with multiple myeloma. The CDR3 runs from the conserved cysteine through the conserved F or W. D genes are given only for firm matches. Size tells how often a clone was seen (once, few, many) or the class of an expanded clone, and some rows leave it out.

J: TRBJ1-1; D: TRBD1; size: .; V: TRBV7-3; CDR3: CASSLTSTGKAFF; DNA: TGTGCCAGCAGCTTAACGTCGACAGGGAAGGCTTTCTTT
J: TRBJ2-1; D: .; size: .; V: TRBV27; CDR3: CASTANPGAYNEQFF; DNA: TGTGCCAGCACCGCAAATCCCGGGGCCTACAATGAGCAGTTCTTC
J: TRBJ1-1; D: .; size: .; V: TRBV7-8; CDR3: CASSSHGGSMNTEAFF; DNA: TGTGCCAGCAGCTCGCACGGGGGATCGATGAACACTGAAGCTTTCTTT
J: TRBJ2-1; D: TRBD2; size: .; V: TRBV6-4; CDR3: CASSDSIGGGEQFF; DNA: TGTGCCAGCAGTGACTCGATCGGGGGGGGTGAGCAGTTCTTC
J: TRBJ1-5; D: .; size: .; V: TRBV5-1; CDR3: CASSPTPAPDSNQPQHF; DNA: TGCGCCAGCAGCCCCACGCCCGCTCCGGATAGCAATCAGCCCCAGCATTTT
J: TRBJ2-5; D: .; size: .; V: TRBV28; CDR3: CASSEGVRETQYF; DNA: TGTGCCAGCTCTGAGGGGGTTCGAGAGACCCAGTACTTC
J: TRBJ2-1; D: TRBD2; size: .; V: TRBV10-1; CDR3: CASSDPGTSGYNEQFF; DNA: TGCGCCAGCAGTGACCCCGGGACTAGCGGCTACAATGAGCAGTTCTTC
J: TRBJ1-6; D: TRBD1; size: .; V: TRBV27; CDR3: CASSGGQGVPPLHF; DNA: TGTGCCAGCAGTGGGGGACAGGGAGTGCCACCCCTCCACTTT
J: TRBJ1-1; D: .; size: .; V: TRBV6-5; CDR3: CASSYPNRGKGEAFF; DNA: TGTGCCAGCAGTTACCCAAATCGAGGGAAAGGTGAAGCCTTCTTT
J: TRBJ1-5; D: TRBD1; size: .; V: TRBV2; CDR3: CASRAGGDRNQPQHF; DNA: TGTGCCAGCCGGGCAGGGGGTGATCGCAATCAGCCCCAGCATTTT
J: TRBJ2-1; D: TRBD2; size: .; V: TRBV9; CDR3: CASSVVAVGTSGFREQFF; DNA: TGTGCCAGCAGCGTAGTTGCTGTCGGGACTAGCGGGTTCCGTGAGCAGTTCTTC
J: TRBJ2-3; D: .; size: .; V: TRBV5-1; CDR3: CASSLTSRGPGDTQYF; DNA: TGCGCCAGCAGCTTGACCTCAAGGGGCCCCGGGGATACGCAGTATTTT
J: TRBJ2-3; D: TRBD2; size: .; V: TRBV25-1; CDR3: CASSAYRAGGPLDTQYF; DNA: TGTGCCAGCAGTGCCTACAGGGCGGGAGGGCCATTAGATACGCAGTATTTT
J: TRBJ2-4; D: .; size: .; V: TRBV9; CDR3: CASNRAFGKNIQYF; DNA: TGTGCCAGTAATAGGGCTTTTGGCAAAAACATTCAGTACTTC
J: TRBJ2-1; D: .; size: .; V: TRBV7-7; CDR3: CASSLGEVSYNEQFF; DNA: TGTGCCAGCAGCCTAGGAGAGGTCTCCTACAATGAGCAGTTCTTC
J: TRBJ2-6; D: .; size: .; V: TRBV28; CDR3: CASSQVYSSGANVLTF; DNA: TGTGCCAGCAGCCAGGTATACAGCTCTGGGGCCAACGTCCTGACTTTC
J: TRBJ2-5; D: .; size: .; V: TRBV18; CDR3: CASSSRRETQYF; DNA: TGTGCCAGCTCATCCCGACGGGAGACCCAGTACTTC
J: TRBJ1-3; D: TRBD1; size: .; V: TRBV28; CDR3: CASSTGGEVYTIYF; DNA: TGTGCCAGCAGTACAGGGGGCGAGGTATACACCATATATTTT
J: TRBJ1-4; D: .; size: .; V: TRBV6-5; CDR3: CASSAGNEKLFF; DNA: TGTGCCAGCAGCGCCGGTAATGAAAAACTGTTTTTT
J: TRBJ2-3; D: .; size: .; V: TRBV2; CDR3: CASSGRIRSTDTQYF; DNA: TGTGCCAGCAGTGGCCGAATAAGGAGCACAGATACGCAGTATTTT
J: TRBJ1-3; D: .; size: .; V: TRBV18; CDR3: CASSPAVQLSGNTIYF; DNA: TGTGCCAGCTCACCTGCTGTACAACTCTCTGGAAACACCATATATTTT
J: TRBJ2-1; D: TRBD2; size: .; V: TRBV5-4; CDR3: CASERGLAGVGEQFF; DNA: TGTGCCAGCGAAAGGGGACTAGCGGGAGTCGGTGAGCAGTTCTTC
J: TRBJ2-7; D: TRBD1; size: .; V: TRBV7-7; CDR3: CASSPVDRTGEQYF; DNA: TGTGCTAGCAGCCCCGTGGACAGGACCGGCGAGCAGTACTTC
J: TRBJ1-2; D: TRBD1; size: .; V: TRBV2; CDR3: CASSEGQGARYGYTF; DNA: TGTGCCAGCAGTGAAGGGCAGGGGGCGCGGTATGGCTACACCTTC
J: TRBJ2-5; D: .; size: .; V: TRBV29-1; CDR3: CSVISLGRETQYF; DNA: TGCAGCGTTATCTCGCTGGGAAGGGAGACCCAGTACTTC
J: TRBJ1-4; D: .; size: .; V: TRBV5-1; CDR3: CASSLAGGATNEKLFF; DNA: TGCGCCAGCAGCTTGGCGGGTGGTGCAACTAATGAAAAACTGTTTTTT
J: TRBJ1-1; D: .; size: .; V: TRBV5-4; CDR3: CASSYQGNTEAFF; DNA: TGTGCCAGCAGCTACCAGGGGAACACTGAAGCTTTCTTT
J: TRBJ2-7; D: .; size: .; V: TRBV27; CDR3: CASSTRALVGYEQYF; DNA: TGTGCCAGCAGTACCCGAGCGTTGGTGGGCTACGAGCAGTACTTC
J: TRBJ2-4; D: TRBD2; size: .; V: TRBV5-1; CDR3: CASGEGRGELAKNIQYF; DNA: TGCGCCAGCGGGGAGGGGCGGGGAGAACTAGCCAAAAACATTCAGTACTTC
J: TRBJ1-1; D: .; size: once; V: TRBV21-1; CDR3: CASSKGRKEKDTEAFF; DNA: TGTGCCAGCAGCAAAGGACGGAAAGAAAAGGACACTGAAGCTTTCTTT
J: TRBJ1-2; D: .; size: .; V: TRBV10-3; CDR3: CAISPPNSNYGYTF; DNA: TGTGCCATCAGTCCGCCAAACAGTAACTATGGCTACACCTTC
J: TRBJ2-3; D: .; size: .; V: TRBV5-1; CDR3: CASSLVGPGVGDTQYF; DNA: TGCGCCAGCAGCTTGGTTGGTCCGGGAGTTGGAGATACGCAGTATTTT
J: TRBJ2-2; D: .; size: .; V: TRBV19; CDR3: CAGSRVDTGELFF; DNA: TGTGCCGGATCTAGAGTCGACACCGGGGAGCTGTTTTTT
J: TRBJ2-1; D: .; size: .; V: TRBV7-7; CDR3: CASSAGERPYNEQFF; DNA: TGTGCTAGCAGCGCCGGGGAGAGGCCCTACAATGAGCAGTTCTTC
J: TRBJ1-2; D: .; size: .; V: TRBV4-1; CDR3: CASSQEQGGGGYTF; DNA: TGCGCCAGCAGCCAAGAACAGGGTGGTGGTGGCTACACCTTC
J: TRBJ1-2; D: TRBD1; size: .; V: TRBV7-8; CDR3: CASSLRGQANYGYTF; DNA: TGTGCCAGCAGCTTACGGGGACAGGCCAACTATGGCTACACCTTC
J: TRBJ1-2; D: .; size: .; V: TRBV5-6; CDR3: CASSLAGEADYGYTF; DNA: TGTGCCAGCAGCTTGGCCGGCGAGGCGGACTATGGCTACACCTTC
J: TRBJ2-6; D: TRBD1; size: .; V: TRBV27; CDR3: CASSPWDSNNVLTF; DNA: TGTGCCAGCAGTCCTTGGGACAGCAACAACGTCCTGACTTTC
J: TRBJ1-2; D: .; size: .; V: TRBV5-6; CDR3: CASSLGALWGHYGYTF; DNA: TGTGCCAGCAGCTTGGGGGCCTTATGGGGGCACTATGGCTACACCTTC
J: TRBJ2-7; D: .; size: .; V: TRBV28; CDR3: CASTTPGQTMTTHYEQYF; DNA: TGTGCCAGCACGACCCCGGGACAAACCATGACAACACACTACGAGCAGTACTTC
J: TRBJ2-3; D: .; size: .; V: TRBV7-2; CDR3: CASSLRGSTSTDTQYF; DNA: TGTGCCAGCAGCTTAAGGGGGTCCACTAGCACAGATACGCAGTATTTT
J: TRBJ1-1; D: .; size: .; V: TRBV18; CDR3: CASSPAGGPGTEAFF; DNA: TGTGCCAGCTCACCAGCCGGCGGGCCGGGCACTGAAGCTTTCTTT
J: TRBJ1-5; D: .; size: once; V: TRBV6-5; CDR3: CASSYRDQPQHF; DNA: TGTGCCAGCAGTTATCGCGATCAGCCCCAGCATTTT
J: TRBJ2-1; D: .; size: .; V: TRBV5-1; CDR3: CASSLGRDMDNEQFF; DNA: TGCGCCAGCAGCTTGGGCCGGGACATGGATAATGAGCAGTTCTTC
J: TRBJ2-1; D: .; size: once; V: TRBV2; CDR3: CASSSSGRLLSQFF; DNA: TGTGCCAGCAGTTCCTCGGGTAGACTCTTGTCACAGTTCTTC
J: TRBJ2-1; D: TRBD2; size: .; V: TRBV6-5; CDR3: CASSYSSGVHNEQFF; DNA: TGTGCCAGCAGTTACTCTAGCGGGGTCCACAATGAGCAGTTCTTC
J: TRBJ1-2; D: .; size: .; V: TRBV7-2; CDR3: CASSWGGGNYDYTF; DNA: TGTGCCAGCAGCTGGGGTGGGGGAAACTATGACTACACCTTC
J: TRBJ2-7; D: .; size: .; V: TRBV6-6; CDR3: CASSLTQGVYEQYF; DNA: TGTGCCAGCAGTTTGACCCAAGGAGTCTACGAGCAGTACTTC
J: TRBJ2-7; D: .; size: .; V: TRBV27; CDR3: CASSRPGLSFEQYF; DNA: TGTGCCAGCAGTCGGCCGGGACTTTCTTTTGAGCAGTACTTC
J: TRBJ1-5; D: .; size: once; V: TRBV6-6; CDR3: CASSYSRTAANQPQHF; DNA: TGTGCCAGCAGTTACTCACGGACAGCCGCCAATCAGCCCCAGCATTTT
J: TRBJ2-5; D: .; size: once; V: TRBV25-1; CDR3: CASSALTQGPEVGTQYF; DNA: TGTGCCAGCAGTGCTCTGACGCAGGGCCCCGAGGTTGGGACCCAGTACTTC
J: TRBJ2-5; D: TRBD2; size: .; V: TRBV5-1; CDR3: CASSLGPGGVDETQYF; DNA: TGCGCCAGCAGCTTGGGCCCGGGAGGGGTCGATGAGACCCAGTACTTC
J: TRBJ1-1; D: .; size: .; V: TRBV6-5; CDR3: CASALAPFSNTEAFF; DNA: TGTGCCAGCGCCTTGGCTCCCTTCTCGAACACTGAAGCTTTCTTT
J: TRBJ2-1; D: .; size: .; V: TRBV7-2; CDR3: CASSLAGQGMEQFF; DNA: TGTGCCAGCAGCTTAGCGGGGCAGGGAATGGAGCAGTTCTTC